Detailed here is one T cell receptor beta chain. Original methodology: Researchers report that nucleated cell counts were estimated from reference gene primer amplification. The assay was immunoSEQ multiplex PCR, and TCRdb's table has in-frame clones only and misses some. Clonal size and the V and J genes are those of that table, whereas D and trimming came from the DNA. The top ten clones hold 1% to 1.5% of a sample with just under 45,000 clones, 88% of them seen once. Germline CDR1 is MNHEY and CDR2 is SMNVEV (reference sequence). Trimming cost V 3 bases and J 5 bases; bases outside gene matches: 9. The CDR3 covers 17 residues. This sample was included in a study of blood T cell repertoires in COVID-19. Study context: Samples of COVID-19 (acute and convalescent) were obtained from the United States, Italy and Spain. PBMCs, B-cell-depleted T cells, or T cells were the source of the cDNA or gDNA that made up the material.

Sample: peripheral blood. The chain carries TRBV27 and TRBJ1-4, with 10 bases identical to TRBD1. The clonotype originates from a woman in her forties with acute or convalescent COVID-19. The CDR3 here is CASSLWDRGRRNEKLFF. The CDR3 coding sequence is TGTGCCAGCAGTTTGTGGGACAGGGGAAGGCGGAATGAAAAACTGTTTTTT.